A single sample is the source of the 29 T cell receptor beta chains below, sequenced in a study of blood T cell repertoires in COVID-19 (TCRdb year 2020). The library was built by means of the immunoSEQ multiplex PCR assay. The table was pulled from immuneACCESS by TCRdb, which kept in-frame rearrangements only. Such tables lose some clones; where checked, under half of the loss comes from unresolved V genes, and the rest has no known cause. Recorded for this sample are some 250,000 clones; around 89% of them occurred a single time. The leading ten clones occupy approximately 9% of the sample. Sequenced: PBMCs or T cells enriched from blood (not recorded which). The receptor source for this set is a man aged 35-49 years who had recovered from COVID-19.

This clone was picked up one time. The J gene is TRBJ2-1, the V gene TRBV21-1; the table's D call, TRBD2, has no DNA check behind it. TRBV21-1 is tagged as a pseudogene. This CDR3 region has 15 residues. CDR3 DNA sequence: TGTGCCAGCAGACCCAAATTTGCGGAGGGTGGTGAGCAGTTCTTC. Translation: CASRPKFAEGGEQFF.

The V and J genes are TRBV11-2 and TRBJ1-1; D not resolved. The CDR3 consists of 14 residues. Looked up from germline, CDR1 is SGHAT and CDR2 is FQNNGV. Deletions cut 1 base from V and 1 base from J, with 7 bases between. The CDR3 region is CASSLVGRNTEAFF. The CDR3 region has the DNA TGTGCCAGCAGCTTAGTGGGCCGGAACACTGAAGCTTTCTTT.

V is TRBV6-5 and J is TRBJ1-3, with 7 bases identical to TRBD1. Losses at the gene ends were 6 bases for V and 4 bases for J; bases not matched to a gene: 6. Per the germline V gene, CDR1 is MNHEY and CDR2 is SVGAGI. The CDR3 runs 14 residues. The CDR3 reads CASSPGTAGNTIYF. The CDR3 DNA reads as TGTGCCAGCAGCCCGGGGACAGCAGGAAACACCATATATTTT.

The chain employs TRBV18 and TRBJ2-1; TRBD2 is a possible D gene (6 bases). V lost 0 bases, J lost 3 bases, and 6 bases lay in between. Germline V CDR1 and CDR2: KGHSH, LQKENI. This CDR3 spans 14 amino acids. The CDR3 here is CASSPPSGYNEQFF. The CDR3 region has the DNA TGTGCCAGCTCACCACCTAGCGGCTACAATGAGCAGTTCTTC.

The genes are TRBV5-1 and TRBJ2-7; 9 bases agree with TRBD1. After removal of 4 bases from V and 5 bases from J, the junction contained 10 bases not matched to a gene. Germline values: CDR1 SGHRS, CDR2 YFSETQ. There are 15 residues in the CDR3. CDR3: CASSTGTGLPHEQYF. CDR3 bases: TGCGCCAGCAGCACCGGGACAGGGTTGCCCCACGAGCAGTACTTC.

The genes are TRBV11-3 and TRBJ1-1; the match to TRBD1 covers 8 bases. This CDR3 has 16 residues. Germline V gene lookup returns CDR1 SGHNT and CDR2 YENEEA. V shed 5 bases, J shed 5 bases, and the junction held 13 bases outside the gene matches. CDR3 DNA: TGTGCCAGCAGCCCCACCATGGACAGGGCCAGGACTGAAGCTTTCTTT. This codes for CASSPTMDRARTEAFF.

The chain joins TRBV29-1 to TRBJ2-5, with TRBD1 matching 8 bases. The trim removed 6 bases at V and 2 bases at J, leaving 8 bases unmatched. The CDR3 spans 14 residues. Germline V gives CDR1 SQVTM, CDR2 ANQGSEA. In nucleotides, the CDR3 is TGCAGCGTGGGCCTCGGGACAGGACAAGAGACCCAGTACTTC. Translation: CSVGLGTGQETQYF.

This chain joins TRBV11-2 and TRBJ1-5; D not resolved. Germline V gene data show CDR1 as SGHAT and CDR2 as FQNNGV. V gave up 0 bases and J gave up 7 bases, with 7 bases separating them. This CDR3 comprises 13 residues. CDR3 in DNA: TGTGCCAGCAGCTTAGATCCAGTCCAGCCCCAGCATTTT. Its protein product is CASSLDPVQPQHF.

The V and J genes are TRBV5-4 and TRBJ2-6; D is possibly TRBD1 (5 bases). V shed 7 bases and J shed 0 bases, with 17 bases lying between them. Germline CDR1 is SGHNT and CDR2 is YYREEE (reference sequence). The CDR3 length is 17 residues. The chain's CDR3 is CASPAQGPTSGANVLTF. In DNA, the CDR3 is TGTGCCAGCCCTGCTCAGGGTCCCACCTCTGGGGCCAACGTCCTGACTTTC.

V usage is TRBV9 and J usage is TRBJ2-5, with 10 bases identical to TRBD2. J gave up 1 base and V 6 bases, and 3 bases lay outside the gene matches. Germline CDR1 is SGDLS and CDR2 is YYNGEE. The CDR3 covers 14 residues. The CDR3: CASTPSGSQETQYF. CDR3 sequence (DNA): TGTGCCAGCACCCCTAGCGGGAGCCAAGAGACCCAGTACTTC.

This clone was detected a few times. V and J are TRBV18 and TRBJ1-5, with D perhaps TRBD1 (5 bases). Per germline, CDR1 KGHSH and CDR2 LQKENI. V was trimmed by 2 bases and J by 6 bases, leaving 8 bases between them. This CDR3 spans 13 amino acids. Here the CDR3 reads CASSPAGFQPQHF. The CDR3 DNA sequence: TGTGCCAGCTCACCAGCAGGGTTTCAGCCCCAGCATTTT.

This sequence joins TRBV5-1 and TRBJ1-1; 7 bases are shared with TRBD1. This CDR3 contains 15 residues. Trimming at V came to 4 bases and at J to 0 bases, leaving 6 bases not matched to a gene. The germline V gene has CDR1 SGHRS and CDR2 YFSETQ. CDR3 nucleotides: TGCGCCAGCAGCCCAACAGGGGCATTGAACACTGAAGCTTTCTTT. The encoded protein is CASSPTGALNTEAFF.

This clone showed up just a few times. V gene TRBV6-2 or TRBV6-3 combines with J gene TRBJ2-7, with TRBD1 matching over 9 bases. Germline trimming cut 5 bases from V and 2 bases from J; bases unmatched to any gene: 4. Germline CDR1 reads MNHEY; CDR2 reads SVGEGT. The CDR3 contains 14 residues. The CDR3 loop reads CASSTTGGTYEQYF. The CDR3 nucleotides are TGTGCCAGCAGTACGACAGGGGGGACCTACGAGCAGTACTTC.

There are a few counts of this clone. The V call is TRBV19, the J call TRBJ1-3, with 7 bases aligning to TRBD1. Unmatched junction bases numbered 5, after V lost 3 bases and J lost 0 bases. CDR3 size: 16 residues. Germline V gives CDR1 LNHDA, CDR2 SQIVND (reference sequence). The DNA of the CDR3 is TGTGCCAGTAGTATTAAGGGGGCCAACTCTGGAAACACCATATATTTT. Its protein is CASSIKGANSGNTIYF. Looking up the rest from reference TRBV19 and TRBJ1-3 gives the full variable domain: DGGITQSPKYLFRKEGQNVTLSCEQNLNHDAMYWYRQDPGQGLRLIYYSQIVNDFQKGDIAEGYSVSREKKESFPLTVTSAQKNPTAFYLCASSIKGANSGNTIYFGEGSWLTVV.

This chain joins TRBV11-2 and TRBJ2-5; 9 bases line up with TRBD2. This CDR3 is 19 amino acids long. From germline, CDR1 is SGHAT and CDR2 FQNNGV. Unmatched junction bases numbered 18, after V lost 5 bases and J lost 2 bases. The CDR3 is CASSPLGGGAGLGQETQYF. The CDR3 coding sequence is TGTGCCAGCAGCCCGCTTGGCGGGGGGGCCGGGTTAGGACAAGAGACCCAGTACTTC.

The chain links TRBV13 to TRBJ2-7; 10 positions match TRBD2. This CDR3 has 13 amino acids. CDR1 and CDR2 from the germline V gene are PRHDT and FYEKMQ (reference sequence). Trimming at V came to 4 bases and at J to 4 bases, leaving 1 base not matched to a gene. The CDR3 here is CASSSGLAYEQYF. The CDR3 DNA reads as TGTGCCAGCAGCTCGGGACTAGCGTACGAGCAGTACTTC.

The J gene is TRBJ2-1, the V gene TRBV5-4, with D possibly matching TRBD2 (7 bases). V lost 0 bases to trimming and J lost 5 bases, with 18 bases between them. The length of the CDR3 is 17 residues. Germline CDR1 reads SGHNT; CDR2 reads YYREEE (reference sequence). DNA for the CDR3: TGTGCCAGCAGCTTGGGTTTGGGGGGGGGCCAGAACAATGAGCAGTTCTTC. Its protein product is CASSLGLGGGQNNEQFF.

CDR3 DNA sequence: TGCAGCGCAGTGGGGCTTCCGGGACAGGGGATCTTGATCTACGAGCAGTACTTC. Protein product: CSAVGLPGQGILIYEQYF. V and J are TRBV29-1 and TRBJ2-7; 10 bases align to TRBD1. Germline V gives CDR1 SQVTM, CDR2 ANQGSEA. CDR3 length equals 18 residues. The trim removed 7 bases at V and 3 bases at J, leaving 21 bases unmatched.

This clone was counted a few times. The chain has TRBV18 and TRBJ2-3, with TRBD2 matching 10 bases. The CDR3 extends over 18 amino acids. J lost 3 bases, V lost 2 bases, and 11 bases had no gene match. CDR1 and CDR2 (germline): KGHSH, LQKENI. CDR3 sequence (DNA): TGTGCCAGCTCACCAAAATCAATAGCGGGGGGCGTGACAGATACGCAGTATTTT. As protein: CASSPKSIAGGVTDTQYF.

This clone was seen once. The rearrangement uses TRBV11-2 and TRBJ2-1, with 13 bases identical to TRBD2. CDR1 is SGHAT, CDR2 FQNNGV, per germline. The CDR3 is 16 residues long. Unmatched junction bases numbered 4, after V lost 1 base and J lost 7 bases. This CDR3 reads CASSLALAGGGNEQFF. The CDR3 DNA reads as TGTGCCAGCAGCTTAGCACTAGCGGGAGGGGGGAATGAGCAGTTCTTC.

J is TRBJ2-2 and V is TRBV27; TRBD2 agrees at 7 bases. Germline CDR1 and CDR2: MNHEY and SMNVEV (reference sequence). CDR3 size: 16 residues. The V segment lost 3 bases and the J segment 2 bases; nucleotides outside the gene matches: 6. In DNA form, the CDR3 reads TGTGCCAGCAGTTTCGGAGCGGGATTAAACACCGGGGAGCTGTTTTTT. Amino acid sequence: CASSFGAGLNTGELFF.

The V call is TRBV28, the J call TRBJ1-5; a weak D match, TRBD1 (6 bases). Germline CDR1 MDHEN, CDR2 SYDVKM. Trimming stripped 4 bases from V and 5 bases from J, with 15 bases between. The CDR3 loop spans 15 amino acids. CDR3 protein: CASSSPAGDDQPQHF. DNA of the CDR3: TGTGCCAGCAGTTCCCCTGCAGGGGATGATCAGCCCCAGCATTTT.

The chain has TRBV6-2 or TRBV6-3 and TRBJ2-7, with 10 bases that match TRBD2. The CDR3 has 14 amino acids. Per germline, CDR1 MNHEY and CDR2 SVGEGT. V trimming: 4 bases; J trimming: 5 bases; junction bases outside the gene matches: 5. DNA for the CDR3: TGTGCCAGCAGTTTTCCGGGACTAGCGAACGAGCAGTACTTC. Translation gives CASSFPGLANEQYF.

The J gene is TRBJ1-4, the V gene TRBV5-6; possibly TRBD1 for D (6 bases). Trimming left V 3 bases short and J 8 bases short, with 20 bases between. Germline CDR1 reads SGHDT; CDR2 reads YYEEEE. The length of the CDR3 is 16 residues. CDR3 DNA sequence: TGTGCCAGCAGCTGGGTGAACAGGGTTTTTCGCGAAAAACTGTTTTTT. Translated, it gives CASSWVNRVFREKLFF.

V and J are TRBV28 and TRBJ2-7, with TRBD1 matching over 7 bases. The CDR3 runs 14 residues. Germline loops: CDR1 MDHEN, CDR2 SYDVKM. Trimming took 6 bases from V and 5 from J; bases not matched to a gene: 10. The CDR3: CASSPTGRSNEQYF. DNA for the CDR3: TGTGCCAGCAGCCCGACAGGGAGATCCAACGAGCAGTACTTC.

The rearrangement joins TRBV6-6 to TRBJ2-3; D is perhaps TRBD2 (6 bases). The CDR3 loop spans 18 amino acids. V lost 5 bases, J lost 4 bases, and 25 bases lay in between. Germline assignment: CDR1 MNHNY and CDR2 SVGAGI (reference sequence). Here the CDR3 reads CASSQVFQGTGKPDTQYF. CDR3 DNA sequence: TGTGCCAGCAGTCAGGTATTTCAAGGGACTGGAAAACCAGATACGCAGTATTTT.

This clone was observed a single time. The chain employs TRBV29-1 and TRBJ2-7; 7 bases are shared with TRBD1. Germline lookup yields CDR1 SQVTM and CDR2 ANQGSEA. This CDR3 has 15 amino acids. V trimming: 7 bases; J trimming: 0 bases; junction bases outside the gene matches: 12. The CDR3 nucleotides read TGCAGCGGGGTCGACAGGGCCGAAGGCTCCTACGAGCAGTACTTC. It encodes CSGVDRAEGSYEQYF.

The chain employs TRBV6-5 and TRBJ2-2; 12 bases line up with TRBD1. The V segment lost 8 bases and the J segment 16 bases; nucleotides outside the gene matches: 11. In germline, CDR1 is MNHEY, CDR2 SVGAGI. This CDR3 region has 13 residues. CDR3 DNA: TGTGCCAGCCGGGACAGGGGGCCCCACGCCCCGTTTTTT. Its translation: CASRDRGPHAPFF.

J is TRBJ2-7 and V is TRBV7-2; TRBD2 matches 10 bases. CDR1 SGHTA and CDR2 FQGNSA come from the germline V gene. V trimming: 0 bases; J trimming: 3 bases; junction bases outside the gene matches: 14. The CDR3 length is 19 residues. CDR3 loop: CASSLAQVSGRLGVYEQYF. Here the CDR3 DNA reads TGTGCCAGCAGCTTAGCGCAAGTTAGCGGGAGGTTGGGGGTCTACGAGCAGTACTTC.